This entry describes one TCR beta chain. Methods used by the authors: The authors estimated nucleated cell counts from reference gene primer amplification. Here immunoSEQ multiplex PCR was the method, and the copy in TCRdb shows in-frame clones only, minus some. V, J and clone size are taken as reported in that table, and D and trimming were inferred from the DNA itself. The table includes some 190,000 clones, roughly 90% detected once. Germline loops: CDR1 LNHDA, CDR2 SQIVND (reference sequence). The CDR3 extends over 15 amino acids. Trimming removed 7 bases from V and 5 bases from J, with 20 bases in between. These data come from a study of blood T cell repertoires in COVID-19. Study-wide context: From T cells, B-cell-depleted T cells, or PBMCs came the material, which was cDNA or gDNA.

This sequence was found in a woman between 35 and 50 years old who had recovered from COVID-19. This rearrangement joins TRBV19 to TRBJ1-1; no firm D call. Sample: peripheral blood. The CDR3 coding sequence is TGTGCCAGTACCCCCGGAGGAGAGGGCTGGACTGAAGCTTTCTTT. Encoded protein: CASTPGGEGWTEAFF.